The 28 T cell receptor beta chains presented below share a single source sample, sequenced in a study of OX40 agonist ivuxolimab in advanced cancers. The protocol was immunoSEQ multiplex PCR, while the TCRdb copy is restricted to in-frame clones and leaves out a portion. The table includes about 44,000 clones, around 94% detected once. This specimen consisted of CD4+ or CD8+ T cells sorted from blood, obtained in a trial of the OX40 agonist ivuxolimab. The receptors shown here come from an adult with an advanced solid tumor such as melanoma, head and neck, liver or kidney cancer.

The V and J genes are TRBV5-6 and TRBJ2-1; the D gene is possibly TRBD1 (6 bases). V was cut by 4 bases and J by 7 bases, with 12 bases left in between. The CDR3 length is 13 residues. Per the germline V gene, CDR1 is SGHDT and CDR2 is YYEEEE. CDR3 DNA sequence: TGTGCCAGCAGCCAGGGACATCGAAATGAGCAGTTCTTC. Residues: CASSQGHRNEQFF.

The sample holds one count of this clone. This chain joins TRBV6-5 and TRBJ2-5; TRBD1 might be the D (6 bases). V lost 7 bases and J lost 2, with 11 bases in between. CDR3 size: 13 residues. Per the germline V gene, CDR1 is MNHEY and CDR2 is SVGAGI. Here the CDR3 reads CASKPRGQETQYF. Here the CDR3 DNA reads TGTGCCAGCAAACCTAGGGGGCAAGAGACCCAGTACTTC.

This chain joins TRBV7-8 and TRBJ2-2; the match to TRBD2 covers 10 bases. This CDR3 region has 15 residues. Germline V lookup: CDR1 SGHVS, CDR2 FQNEAQ. Unmatched junction bases numbered 8, after V lost 5 bases and J lost 8 bases. CDR3 sequence (DNA): TGTGCCAGCAGCGTCACTAGCGGGAAATCGGGGGAGCTGTTTTTT. Protein sequence: CASSVTSGKSGELFF. The whole variable domain, remainder taken from reference TRBV7-8 and TRBJ2-2, is GAGVSQSPRYKVAKRGQDVALRCDPISGHVSLFWYQQALGQGPEFLTYFQNEAQLDKSGLPSDRFFAERPEGSVSTLKIQRTQQEDSAVYLCASSVTSGKSGELFFGEGSRLTVL.

V usage is TRBV27 and J usage is TRBJ2-7; D uncertain. V shed 8 bases and J shed 0 bases, with 8 bases lying between them. The germline V gene has CDR1 MNHEY and CDR2 SMNVEV (reference sequence). CDR3 length: 12 amino acids. CDR3 nucleotide sequence: TGTGCCAGCGCCTCCCCCTCCTACGAGCAGTACTTC. Translation: CASASPSYEQYF.

The V call is TRBV28, the J call TRBJ2-7; D gene ambiguous. V lost 3 bases and J 5 bases, leaving 11 bases between the germline ends. CDR1 is MDHEN, CDR2 SYDVKM, per germline. The CDR3 loop spans 13 amino acids. Here the CDR3 reads CASSFLRLDEQYF. CDR3 DNA: TGTGCCAGCAGTTTCCTGCGATTGGACGAGCAGTACTTC.

V usage is TRBV7-3 and J usage is TRBJ2-3; 11 bases are shared with TRBD1. The germline CDR1 and CDR2 sequences are SGHTA and FQGTGA. The CDR3 is 16 amino acids. V lost 6 bases to trimming and J lost 0 bases; unmatched junction nucleotides: 5. In nucleotides, the CDR3 is TGTGCCAGCAGGTCTGGGACAGGGGGAAGCACAGATACGCAGTATTTT. Translation gives CASRSGTGGSTDTQYF.

This sequence joins TRBV9 and TRBJ2-3, with 8 bases aligning to TRBD2. Germline assignment: CDR1 SGDLS and CDR2 YYNGEE. The CDR3 contains 16 residues. V lost 4 bases and J lost 9; bases outside the gene matches: 16. The CDR3 region has the DNA TGTGCCAGCAGCCCCCTTAGCGGGGCCAGTTTAGTGACGCAGTATTTT. Translation gives CASSPLSGASLVTQYF.

V gene TRBV10-1 combines with J gene TRBJ1-4; D ambiguous. This CDR3 has 11 residues. Between the trimmed V and J ends, which lost 4 bases and 8 bases, there was a span of 5 bases. The germline V gene encodes CDR1 WNHNN and CDR2 SYGVQD (reference sequence). The CDR3 DNA is TGCGCCAGCAGTGTTCACGAAAAACTGTTTTTT. As protein: CASSVHEKLFF.

This sequence joins TRBV6-5 and TRBJ2-1; D might be TRBD1 or TRBD2, each matching 5 bases. Germline CDR1 and CDR2: MNHEY and SVGAGI. There are 13 residues in the CDR3. V was cut by 2 bases and J by 6 bases, with 8 bases left in between. The CDR3 DNA follows: TGTGCCAGCAGTTACGGGACGAGCAATGAGCAGTTCTTC. It yields the protein CASSYGTSNEQFF.

This clone was detected only once. J is TRBJ1-1 and V is TRBV4-2; D call uncertain. Germline V gene data show CDR1 as LGHNA and CDR2 as YNFKEQ. The CDR3 is made up of 14 amino acids. V was trimmed by 1 base and J by 6 bases, leaving 12 bases between them. This CDR3 reads CASSQVRADPEAFF. CDR3 DNA sequence: TGTGCCAGCAGCCAAGTACGGGCGGACCCTGAAGCTTTCTTT.

This chain joins TRBV7-8 and TRBJ2-1, with 9 bases matching TRBD2. This CDR3 comprises 15 residues. The ends lost 0 bases at V and 8 bases at J; junction bases unmatched: 5. The germline V gene has CDR1 SGHVS and CDR2 FQNEAQ. CDR3 sequence (DNA): TGTGCCAGCAGCTTAGCGGCTAGCGGGATCTATGAGCAGTTCTTC. Its translation: CASSLAASGIYEQFF.

The chain combines TRBV6-5 with TRBJ1-2, with unresolved D. Trimming pared 5 bases from V and 2 bases from J, leaving 6 bases between. The CDR3 has 12 amino acids. Per germline, CDR1 MNHEY and CDR2 SVGAGI. Written as DNA, the CDR3 is TGTGCCAGCAGTACCCGGAACTATGGCTACACCTTC. Encoded protein: CASSTRNYGYTF.

The chain joins TRBV7-9 to TRBJ2-3; no definite D call. The ends were cut back, 6 bases at V and 2 bases at J, with 6 bases in the middle. This CDR3 spans 12 amino acids. Looked up from germline, CDR1 is SEHNR and CDR2 is FQNEAQ (reference sequence). The DNA of the CDR3 is TGTGCCAGCAGTTCCTACACAGATACGCAGTATTTT. This encodes CASSSYTDTQYF. Variable domain in full (rest from reference TRBV7-9 and TRBJ2-3): DTGVSQNPRHKITKRGQNVTFRCDPISEHNRLYWYRQTLGQGPEFLTYFQNEAQLEKSRLLSDRFSAERPKGSFSTLEIQRTEQGDSAMYLCASSSYTDTQYFGPGTRLTVL.

The chain combines TRBV7-6 with TRBJ2-7, with 8 bases matching TRBD2. CDR3 length: 15 residues. CDR1 and CDR2 from the germline V gene are SGHVS and FNYEAQ. The trim removed 4 bases at V and 4 bases at J, leaving 9 bases unmatched. CDR3 residues: CASSSIAGRGYEQYF. CDR3 DNA: TGTGCCAGCAGCTCAATAGCGGGAAGGGGGTACGAGCAGTACTTC.

The chain joins TRBV5-8 to TRBJ2-1; D is undetermined. This CDR3 region has 11 residues. The germline gives CDR1 SGHTS, CDR2 YDEGEE. Trimming removed 0 bases at V and 8 bases at J, with 3 bases between. The DNA for the CDR3 is TGTGCCAGCAGCTTGGCGCATGAGCAGTTCTTC. Translating gives CASSLAHEQFF.

J is TRBJ2-7 and V is TRBV7-9; D unclear. This CDR3 has 12 amino acids. V was trimmed by 0 bases and J by 4 bases, leaving 4 bases between them. Germline values: CDR1 SEHNR, CDR2 FQNEAQ (reference sequence). Written as DNA, the CDR3 is TGTGCCAGCAGCTTAGCGTTTTACGAGCAGTACTTC. Translation gives CASSLAFYEQYF.

The CDR3 region is CASSLTTYNEQFF. In DNA form, the CDR3 reads TGTGCCAGCAGCTTAACGACTTACAATGAGCAGTTCTTC. The V gene is TRBV7-2, the J gene TRBJ2-1, with D uncertain. This CDR3 has 13 amino acids. Per germline, CDR1 SGHTA and CDR2 FQGNSA. V dropped 2 bases and J dropped 4 bases, with 6 bases sitting between them.

The chain combines TRBV7-6 with TRBJ1-1; D not certain. CDR1 SGHVS and CDR2 FNYEAQ come from the germline V gene. V lost 5 bases and J 5 bases, leaving 18 bases between the germline ends. The CDR3 runs 15 residues. This chain's CDR3 is CASSRREDGTTEAFF. CDR3 DNA sequence: TGTGCCAGCAGCCGGAGGGAGGACGGAACAACTGAAGCTTTCTTT. Filled out from reference TRBV7-6 and TRBJ1-1, the complete variable domain reads GAGVSQSPRYKVTKRGQDVALRCDPISGHVSLYWYRQALGQGPEFLTYFNYEAQQDKSGLPNDRFSAERPEGSISTLTIQRTEQRDSAMYRCASSRREDGTTEAFFGQGTRLTVV.

This clone was recorded once. The chain recombines TRBV6-5 with TRBJ2-7; 11 bases agree with TRBD2. Per the germline V gene, CDR1 is MNHEY and CDR2 is SVGAGI. Trimming at V came to 6 bases and at J to 3 bases, leaving 7 bases not matched to a gene. This CDR3 is 15 amino acids long. The CDR3 region has the DNA TGTGCCAGCAGCCTACTAGCGGGAGAGGTCTACGAGCAGTACTTC. Translating gives CASSLLAGEVYEQYF.

The chain uses TRBV25-1 and TRBJ2-7; 9 bases agree with TRBD1. The CDR3 totals 15 residues. The junction had 9 bases not matched to a gene; V was cut back by 4 bases and J by 5 bases. The germline V gene has CDR1 MGHDK and CDR2 SYGVNS. This CDR3 reads CASSGGTGWIDEQYF. The CDR3 DNA reads as TGTGCCAGCAGTGGGGGGACAGGGTGGATCGACGAGCAGTACTTC.

This clone was seen just once. The genes are TRBV27 and TRBJ2-1, with 11 bases aligning to TRBD2. Trimming took 5 bases from V and 6 from J; bases not matched to a gene: 6. CDR1 and CDR2 from the germline V gene are MNHEY and SMNVEV (reference sequence). The CDR3 has 15 amino acids. The CDR3, as DNA: TGTGCCAGCAGTGTTAGCGGGAGGGCCTTCAATGAGCAGTTCTTC. Amino acid sequence: CASSVSGRAFNEQFF.

The chain combines TRBV27 with TRBJ1-1; weak D call: TRBD1 (5 bases). The V and J ends lost 1 base and 1 base respectively, with 7 bases between them. The germline V gene encodes CDR1 MNHEY and CDR2 SMNVEV (reference sequence). This CDR3 spans 14 amino acids. CDR3 protein: CASSLYTGNTEAFF. For the CDR3, the DNA is TGTGCCAGCAGTTTATATACAGGGAACACTGAAGCTTTCTTT.

The V call is TRBV7-3, the J call TRBJ2-1; D unclear. V lost 0 bases, J lost 4 bases, and 4 bases lay in between. There are 13 residues in the CDR3. The V gene's germline CDR1 is SGHTA and CDR2 FQGTGA. The CDR3 loop reads CASSLTGYNEQFF. The DNA of the CDR3 is TGTGCCAGCAGCTTAACGGGATACAATGAGCAGTTCTTC.

The chain couples TRBV19 to TRBJ2-7, with D possibly TRBD2 on 6 matching bases. V was pared by 4 bases and J by 3 bases, with 16 bases between. From germline, CDR1 is LNHDA and CDR2 SQIVND (reference sequence). There are 15 residues in the CDR3. CDR3 region: CASSTGSGLGYEQYF. The DNA of the CDR3 is TGTGCCAGTAGTACCGGAAGCGGGCTAGGCTACGAGCAGTACTTC.

This clone appeared a single time. The chain couples TRBV11-2 to TRBJ2-7; 11 positions agree with TRBD2. The V gene's germline CDR1 is SGHAT and CDR2 FQNNGV. The CDR3 runs to 16 residues. V lost 4 bases and J lost 2; bases outside the gene matches: 7. CDR3 region: CASSSGPGLAAYEQYF. CDR3 sequence (DNA): TGTGCCAGCAGCTCTGGGCCGGGACTAGCGGCCTACGAGCAGTACTTC. Using reference TRBV11-2 and TRBJ2-7 for the parts outside the CDR3, the full variable domain is EAGVAQSPRYKIIEKRQSVAFWCNPISGHATLYWYQQILGQGPKLLIQFQNNGVVDDSQLPKDRFSAERLKGVDSTLKIQPAKLEDSAVYLCASSSGPGLAAYEQYFGPGTRLTVT.

The rearrangement uses TRBV9 and TRBJ2-2; 7 bases are a match to TRBD1. Germline V CDR1 and CDR2: SGDLS, YYNGEE. The CDR3 is 16 amino acids. V shed 0 bases and J 6 bases; nucleotides not matched to a gene: 8. CDR3 in amino acids: CASSVARQGDAGELFF. The CDR3 DNA is TGTGCCAGCAGCGTAGCTCGACAGGGTGATGCCGGGGAGCTGTTTTTT.

The chain carries TRBV19 and TRBJ2-7; no definite D call. V was trimmed by 5 bases and J by 2 bases, leaving 10 bases between them. This CDR3 contains 13 residues. The germline CDR1 and CDR2 sequences are LNHDA and SQIVND (reference sequence). CDR3 residues: CASSPYWAYEQYF. Here the CDR3 DNA reads TGTGCCAGTAGTCCCTACTGGGCCTACGAGCAGTACTTC.

V usage is TRBV7-9 and J usage is TRBJ2-1, with D hard to call. Per the germline V gene, CDR1 is SEHNR and CDR2 is FQNEAQ (reference sequence). V lost 0 bases to trimming and J lost 10 bases, with 10 bases between them. CDR3 length: 13 amino acids. CDR3 region: CASSLALVGEQFF. In DNA, the CDR3 is TGTGCCAGCAGCTTAGCCTTGGTGGGCGAGCAGTTCTTC. The complete variable domain, with remaining parts taken from reference TRBV7-9 and TRBJ2-1, reads DTGVSQNPRHKITKRGQNVTFRCDPISEHNRLYWYRQTLGQGPEFLTYFQNEAQLEKSRLLSDRFSAERPKGSFSTLEIQRTEQGDSAMYLCASSLALVGEQFFGPGTRLTVL.